These 9 T cell receptor beta chains came from one sample sequenced in a study of regulatory T cells in long-lasting Graves disease. The time point denotes: newly diagnosed GD, antithyroid drugs for less than 3 months. Generation of the TCR library employed RNA extracted from PBMCs. TCR beta libraries were built with iRepertoire HTBI primers and Arm-PCR of CDR3 regions. TCRdb re-analysed the multiplex PCR reads in MiXCR, keeping a single row per CDR3 protein. The table lists hundreds of thousands of distinct CDR3 sequences, approximately 15% of them singletons, with roughly 30% in the top ten. These data also featured in a second study, about T cells in Graves' hyperthyroidism and ophthalmopathy.

This material consisted of peripheral blood mononuclear cells (PBMCs), taken at new diagnosis, from a patient treated with antithyroid drugs. All receptors derive from a middle-aged man with Graves disease.

This clonotype was seen ten or more times. The chain links TRBV2 to TRBJ2-5; 14 nucleotides match TRBD2. CDR3 length: 13 residues. V shed 7 bases and J 13 bases; nucleotides not matched to a gene: 8. CDR1 SNHLY and CDR2 FYNNEI come from the germline V gene. The CDR3 loop reads CASTRTSGGKAYF. As DNA, the CDR3 is TGTGCCAGCACCCGGACTAGCGGGGGGAAGGCGTACTTC.

As regards this clonotype: With a far larger clone one base away, a read error is the likely cause. The rearrangement links TRBV11-1 to TRBJ2-7, with a tentative D call TRBD1 (5 bases). The CDR3 length is 15 residues. Trimming removed 1 base from V and 7 bases from J, with 17 bases in between. Germline lookup yields CDR1 SGHAT and CDR2 FQDESV (reference sequence). The CDR3 region is CASSLGQSSYNEQYF. In DNA form, the CDR3 reads TGTGCCAGCAGCTTAGGACAGAGCTCCTACAATGAGCAGTACTTC.

J is TRBJ2-1 and V is TRBV2; 9 nucleotides align to TRBD1. This CDR3 contains 17 residues. J was trimmed by 4 bases and V by 6 bases; bases with no gene match: 13. Germline V gene lookup returns CDR1 SNHLY and CDR2 FYNNEI. CDR3: CASRRLPGTGRYNEQFF. CDR3 sequence (DNA): TGTGCCAGCAGGAGGTTGCCCGGGACAGGGCGATACAATGAGCAGTTCTTC. The full variable domain, in which reference TRBV2 and TRBJ2-1 provide the parts outside the CDR3, is EPEVTQTPSHQVTQMGQEVILRCVPISNHLYFYWYRQILGQKVEFLVSFYNNEISEKSEIFDDQFSVERPDGSNFTLKIRSTKLEDSAMYFCASRRLPGTGRYNEQFFGPGTRLTVL.

This clonotype appeared many times. The CDR3 DNA is TGTGCCAGCAGCTTAGATCCTCACAGGGGAAATGAGCAGTTCTTC. Its protein product is CASSLDPHRGNEQFF. V usage is TRBV11-2 and J usage is TRBJ2-1, with TRBD1 identical over 7 bases. This CDR3 comprises 15 residues. Germline CDR1 is SGHAT and CDR2 is FQNNGV. Trimming at V came to 0 bases and at J to 7 bases, leaving 6 bases not matched to a gene.

Many counts were recorded for this clonotype. The V and J genes are TRBV6-1 and TRBJ2-7, with 7 bases identical to TRBD2. J gave up 0 bases and V 5 bases, and 7 bases lay outside the gene matches. This CDR3 has 15 amino acids. Germline CDR1 reads MNHNS; CDR2 reads SASEGT. CDR3 loop: CASSKVASGSYEQYF. CDR3 sequence (DNA): TGTGCCAGCAGTAAAGTGGCTAGCGGCTCCTACGAGCAGTACTTC.

This clonotype was picked up many times. This chain uses TRBV9 with TRBJ2-7; D possibly corresponds to TRBD2 (6 bases). Germline V gene data show CDR1 as SGDLS and CDR2 as YYNGEE. Trimming shortened V by 4 bases and J by 0 bases, and 20 bases separated the two germline ends. The CDR3 loop spans 17 amino acids. The CDR3 nucleotides are TGTGCCAGCAGCCCACATCCCGGGACTTTAAGCTCCTACGAGCAGTACTTC. Translated: CASSPHPGTLSSYEQYF.

This clonotype was counted once. The chain links TRBV28 to TRBJ1-2, with 11 positions matching TRBD1. From germline, CDR1 is MDHEN and CDR2 SYDVKM. V lost 5 bases and J lost 5; bases outside the gene matches: 7. The CDR3 is made up of 15 amino acids. CDR3 in amino acids: CASSLGTGGQYGYTF. In DNA, the CDR3 is TGTGCCAGCAGTCTAGGGACAGGGGGGCAGTATGGCTACACCTTC.

This clonotype was counted ten times or more. The rearrangement links TRBV27 to TRBJ2-1; tentatively, D is TRBD1 or TRBD2 (5 bases each). Trimming cost V 6 bases and J 3 bases, with 15 bases left between them. Germline V gives CDR1 MNHEY, CDR2 SMNVEV (reference sequence). The CDR3 runs 15 residues. DNA for the CDR3: TGTGCCAGCAGATGGGACGCCGGCAGCTACAATGAGCAGTTCTTC. This sequence encodes CASRWDAGSYNEQFF.

At least ten counts were recorded for this clonotype. This chain links TRBV3-1 with TRBJ1-4; D not resolved. Between the trimmed V and J ends, which lost 0 bases and 6 bases, there was a span of 8 bases. Germline CDR1 LGHDT, CDR2 YNNKEL (reference sequence). There are 14 residues in the CDR3. The CDR3 spells CASSQDTGHEKLFF. The CDR3 coding sequence is TGTGCCAGCAGCCAAGATACCGGACATGAAAAACTGTTTTTT.